This TCR beta chain stems from a study of T cell responses to AZD1222 COVID-19 vaccine. Notes on this clone: Antigen unknown.

The CDR3 extends over 17 amino acids. V was pared by 4 bases and J by 7 bases, with 17 bases of the junction left unmatched. Germline V CDR1 and CDR2: SGDLS, YYNGEE. Study-wide results and limits: In the spike-specific TCR repertoire, nearly half reportedly target unmutated variant regions. Two AZD1222 doses significantly raised spike-specific TCR breadth and depth over controls.

Libraries were prepared by immunoSEQ multiplex PCR; TCRdb keeps only in-frame clonotypes and omits some of them. The sample lists 90,000 to 100,000 clones; approximately 88% were seen once. This clonotype was obtained from an adult in good health. This rearrangement joins TRBV9 to TRBJ2-7; 10 positions match TRBD2. Material: peripheral blood, obtained on day 0 of AZD1222 vaccination. The CDR3 bases are TGTGCCAGCAGCTTTCTACCCCCTCTAGCGGGAGCTTGTGAGCAGTACTTC. It translates to CASSFLPPLAGACEQYF.